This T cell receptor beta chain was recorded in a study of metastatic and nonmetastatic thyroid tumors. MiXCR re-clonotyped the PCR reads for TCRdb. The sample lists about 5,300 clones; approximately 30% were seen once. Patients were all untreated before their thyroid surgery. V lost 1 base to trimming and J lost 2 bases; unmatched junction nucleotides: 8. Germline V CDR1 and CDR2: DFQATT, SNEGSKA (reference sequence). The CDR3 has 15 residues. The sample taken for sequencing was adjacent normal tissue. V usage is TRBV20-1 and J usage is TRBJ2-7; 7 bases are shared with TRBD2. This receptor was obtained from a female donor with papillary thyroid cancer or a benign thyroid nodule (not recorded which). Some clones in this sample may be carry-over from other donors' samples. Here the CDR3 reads CSARGMSGATYEQYF. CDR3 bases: TGCAGTGCTAGAGGGATGAGCGGGGCAACCTACGAGCAGTACTTC.